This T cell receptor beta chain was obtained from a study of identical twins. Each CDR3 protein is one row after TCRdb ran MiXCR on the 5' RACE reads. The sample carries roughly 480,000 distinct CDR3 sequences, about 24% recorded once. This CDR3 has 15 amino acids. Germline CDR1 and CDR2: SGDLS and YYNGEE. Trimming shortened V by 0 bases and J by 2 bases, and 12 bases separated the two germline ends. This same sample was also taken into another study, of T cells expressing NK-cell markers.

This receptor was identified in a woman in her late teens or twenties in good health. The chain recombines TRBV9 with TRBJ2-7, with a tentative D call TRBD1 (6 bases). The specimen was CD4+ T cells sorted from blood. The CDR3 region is CASSVDPQGTYEQYF. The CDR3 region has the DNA TGTGCCAGCAGCGTAGATCCGCAGGGGACCTACGAGCAGTACTTC.